This T cell receptor (beta chain) was captured in a study of regulatory T cells in long-lasting Graves disease. Study results and limitations: There was favoring of TRBV28, TRBJ1-2 and TRBJ2-5 in persistent disease.

V lost 0 bases and J lost 1, with 6 bases in between. This CDR3 region has 14 residues. The germline CDR1 and CDR2 sequences are ENHRY and SYGVKD. Time point noted: newly diagnosed GD, antithyroid drugs for less than 3 months. Extracted PBMC RNA gave rise to the TCR library. For TCR beta, libraries came from iRepertoire HTBI primers and Arm-PCR of CDR3 regions. MiXCR was run by TCRdb on the multiplex PCR reads, yielding one entry per CDR3 protein. The sample holds roughly 560,000 distinct CDR3 sequences, more than 10% seen once. The table lists this clonotype with many counts. Antigen: not known. The sample also formed part of further work on T cells in Graves' hyperthyroidism and ophthalmopathy.

The chain has TRBV10-3 and TRBJ2-5; D call uncertain. The source is a woman in her thirties with Graves disease. Sequences were derived from peripheral blood mononuclear cells (PBMCs), sampled at new diagnosis, from a patient treated with antithyroid drugs. The CDR3 coding sequence is TGTGCCATCAGTGAGTCACACAGCCAAGAGACCCAGTACTTC. Translation: CAISESHSQETQYF.